The 23 T cell receptor beta chains below were found in one sample sequenced in a study of cytomegalovirus exposure and HLA in healthy donors. Use of 60 Vbeta and 13 Jbeta primers characterized the PCR. Assay used: immunoSEQ multiplex PCR; TCRdb lists only in-frame clones, some missing. The sample carries roughly 190,000 clones, approximately 80% recorded once. Sequencing was done on a sample of PBMCs. These TCRs come from a woman in her twenties or thirties in good health and CMV-seropositive.

V gene TRBV5-1 combines with J gene TRBJ2-7; D uncertain. The V end lost 0 bases, the J end lost 0 bases, and 10 bases lay between the germline ends. CDR1 is SGHRS and CDR2 is YFSETQ in the germline V gene. The CDR3 contains 15 residues. The CDR3 here is CASSLAMGSSYEQYF. The CDR3, as DNA: TGCGCCAGCAGCTTGGCCATGGGCAGCTCCTACGAGCAGTACTTC.

This clone was seen a few times. V usage is TRBV7-9 and J usage is TRBJ2-3; TRBD1 agrees at 7 bases. Per germline, CDR1 SEHNR and CDR2 FQNEAQ (reference sequence). Trimming at V came to 5 bases and at J to 4 bases, leaving 9 bases not matched to a gene. This CDR3 has 15 amino acids. CDR3 loop: CASSVDRVGADTQYF. As DNA, the CDR3 is TGTGCCAGCAGCGTTGACAGGGTGGGAGCAGATACGCAGTATTTT.

The chain uses TRBV15 and TRBJ2-7; D is perhaps TRBD1 (6 bases). The CDR3 covers 15 residues. CDR1 LNHNV and CDR2 YYDKDF come from the germline V gene (reference sequence). The ends were cut back, 3 bases at V and 3 bases at J, with 15 bases in the middle. In DNA form, the CDR3 reads TGTGCCACCAGCAGTTCCGTTGACAGGTTCTACGAGCAGTACTTC. Translation: CATSSSVDRFYEQYF.

V gene TRBV5-4 combines with J gene TRBJ2-3, with D possibly matching TRBD1 (6 bases). The V end was cut by 3 bases, the J end by 0 bases, with 11 bases between. The CDR3 length is 15 residues. Germline loops: CDR1 SGHNT, CDR2 YYREEE (reference sequence). The CDR3 here is CASSWGHLSTDTQYF. CDR3 bases: TGTGCCAGCAGCTGGGGACATCTGAGCACAGATACGCAGTATTTT.

Only one count was recorded for this clone. V and J are TRBV7-2 and TRBJ2-1; 8 bases are a match to TRBD2. This CDR3 has 17 amino acids. CDR1 is SGHTA, CDR2 FQGNSA, per germline. Germline trimming cut 4 bases from V and 7 bases from J; bases unmatched to any gene: 15. Here the CDR3 reads CASSSRSGSTPVNEQFF. In DNA form, the CDR3 reads TGTGCCAGCAGCTCCAGAAGCGGGAGCACCCCGGTTAATGAGCAGTTCTTC. Together with reference TRBV7-2 and TRBJ2-1, the CDR3 gives the full variable domain: GAGVSQSPSNKVTEKGKDVELRCDPISGHTALYWYRQSLGQGLEFLIYFQGNSAPDKSGLPSDRFSAERTGGSVSTLTIQRTQQEDSAVYLCASSSRSGSTPVNEQFFGPGTRLTVL.

The chain employs TRBV19 and TRBJ1-1; tentatively, D is TRBD1 (6 bases). Per germline, CDR1 LNHDA and CDR2 SQIVND (reference sequence). The CDR3 has 12 amino acids. V dropped 9 bases and J dropped 2 bases, with 10 bases sitting between them. DNA for the CDR3: TGTGCCAGCAGGGGTTTCAACACTGAAGCTTTCTTT. Translated, it gives CASRGFNTEAFF.

The CDR3 DNA sequence: TGTGCCAGCAGCGCGCGTCGGAGGGTTTCTGGAAACACCATATATTTT. This codes for CASSARRRVSGNTIYF. The chain uses TRBV11-3 and TRBJ1-3, with unresolved D. The V end lost 5 bases, the J end lost 1 base, and 15 bases lay between the germline ends. The V gene's germline CDR1 is SGHNT and CDR2 YENEEA. The CDR3 is 16 amino acids. Supplemented by reference TRBV11-3 and TRBJ1-3, the full variable domain reads EAGVVQSPRYKIIEKKQPVAFWCNPISGHNTLYWYLQNLGQGPELLIRYENEEAVDDSQLPKDRFSAERLKGVDSTLKIQPAELGDSAVYLCASSARRRVSGNTIYFGEGSWLTVV.

The V gene is TRBV28, the J gene TRBJ2-3; 7 nucleotides agree with TRBD2. The V and J ends lost 2 bases and 0 bases, in that order; junction bases with no gene match: 2. The CDR3 is 15 residues long. Germline V CDR1 and CDR2: MDHEN, SYDVKM. CDR3 DNA sequence: TGTGCCAGCAGTTTACCCGGGGGGAGCACAGATACGCAGTATTTT. Its translation: CASSLPGGSTDTQYF.

The V and J genes are TRBV10-1 and TRBJ2-3; D gene uncertain. Per germline, CDR1 WNHNN and CDR2 SYGVQD (reference sequence). V lost 2 bases to trimming and J lost 2 bases, with 8 bases between them. This CDR3 is 14 amino acids long. The CDR3: CASSEAQNTDTQYF. Here the CDR3 DNA reads TGCGCCAGCAGTGAGGCACAGAACACAGATACGCAGTATTTT.

This clone was recorded once. One end of the junction does not line up with germline, which may come from a read error. The rearrangement links TRBV7-7 to TRBJ2-2; tentative D call: TRBD1 (6 bases). CDR1 and CDR2 from the germline V gene are SSHAT and FNYEAQ (reference sequence). The CDR3 extends over 14 amino acids. The CDR3 sequence: CASSSTTGSGELFF. The CDR3 DNA reads TGTGCTAGCAGCTCGACGACAGGCAGCGGGGAGCTGTTTTTT.

In the case of this clone: Other DNA variants within this sample encode the same CDR3. This chain joins TRBV5-4 and TRBJ2-7; tentatively, D is TRBD1 (5 bases). The CDR3 loop spans 14 amino acids. V lost 4 bases to trimming and J lost 0 bases, with 11 bases between them. The germline V gene encodes CDR1 SGHNT and CDR2 YYREEE (reference sequence). CDR3 region: CASSLDSSSYEQYF. The CDR3 DNA sequence: TGTGCCAGCAGCCTCGACAGCAGCTCCTACGAGCAGTACTTC.

The rearrangement uses TRBV30 and TRBJ2-5; maybe TRBD2 (7 bases). CDR1 and CDR2 from the germline V gene are GTSNPN and SVGIG (reference sequence). The CDR3 consists of 13 residues. The V gene lost 7 bases and the J gene lost 7 bases, with 19 bases spanning the gap. The CDR3 DNA is TGTGCCTCCGGACCGGGGGGCGGGTGGACCCAGTACTTC. This sequence encodes CASGPGGGWTQYF. Together with reference TRBV30 and TRBJ2-5, the CDR3 gives the full variable domain: SQTIHQWPATLVQPVGSPLSLECTVEGTSNPNLYWYRQAAGRGLQLLFYSVGIGQISSEVPQNLSASRPQDRQFILSSKKLLLSDSGFYLCASGPGGGWTQYFGPGTRLLVL.

The chain combines TRBV27 with TRBJ1-2; D unresolved. Trimming took off 4 bases at V and 6 bases at J, with 18 bases between the two ends. Germline CDR1 reads MNHEY; CDR2 reads SMNVEV (reference sequence). The CDR3 spans 15 residues. DNA of the CDR3: TGTGCCAGCAGTTCCGTGGGCCTTCGCCCCAATGGCTACACCTTC. This encodes CASSSVGLRPNGYTF.

This clone was counted many times. The chain is built from TRBV5-4 and TRBJ2-6; D might be TRBD1 (6 bases). V shed 3 bases and J shed 2 bases, with 9 bases lying between them. CDR3 length: 15 residues. CDR1 SGHNT and CDR2 YYREEE come from the germline V gene (reference sequence). Here the CDR3 reads CASSSGQPGANVLTF. DNA for the CDR3: TGTGCCAGCAGCTCCGGACAGCCTGGGGCCAACGTCCTGACTTTC.

The CDR3 spells CASSLGPPGPGSYNEQFF. CDR3 bases: TGCGCCAGCAGCTTGGGGCCCCCAGGCCCCGGCTCCTACAATGAGCAGTTCTTC. The V and J genes are TRBV5-1 and TRBJ2-1; D remains ambiguous. V dropped 0 bases and J dropped 0 bases, with 16 bases sitting between them. This CDR3 has 18 amino acids. CDR1 is SGHRS and CDR2 is YFSETQ in the germline V gene.

This rearrangement joins TRBV4-2 to TRBJ2-3; possible D gene TRBD1, 6 bases. This CDR3 comprises 15 residues. The V gene lost 5 bases and the J gene lost 6 bases, with 18 bases spanning the gap. From germline, CDR1 is LGHNA and CDR2 YNFKEQ. This CDR3 is CASSLNTGFADTQYF. In DNA form, the CDR3 reads TGTGCCAGCAGCTTGAACACAGGGTTTGCGGATACGCAGTATTTT.

The chain combines TRBV5-1 with TRBJ2-3, with D maybe TRBD2 (5 bases). With 0 bases removed from V and 0 bases from J, the gap between germline ends came to 11 bases. There are 16 residues in the CDR3. CDR1 is SGHRS, CDR2 YFSETQ, per germline. CDR3 in DNA: TGCGCCAGCAGCTTGGTAGGAGGAAGGAGCACAGATACGCAGTATTTT. Its translation is CASSLVGGRSTDTQYF.

This rearrangement joins TRBV30 to TRBJ2-1; D possibly corresponds to TRBD1 (5 bases). Trimming stripped 2 bases from V and 5 bases from J, with 10 bases between. The germline CDR1 and CDR2 sequences are GTSNPN and SVGIG (reference sequence). This CDR3 is built from 13 residues. CDR3 protein: CAWSRQGNNEQFF. The DNA of the CDR3 is TGTGCCTGGAGTAGGCAGGGTAACAATGAGCAGTTCTTC.

The chain combines TRBV11-2 with TRBJ1-6, with TRBD1 identical over 8 bases. The CDR3 spans 14 residues. V shed 5 bases and J 6 bases; nucleotides not matched to a gene: 3. Germline V gene sequence: CDR1 SGHAT, CDR2 FQNNGV. The CDR3 coding sequence is TGTGCCAGCAGCACCGGACAGGGTAATTCACCCCTCCACTTT. It is translated as CASSTGQGNSPLHF. Complete variable domain (other parts from reference TRBV11-2 and TRBJ1-6): EAGVAQSPRYKIIEKRQSVAFWCNPISGHATLYWYQQILGQGPKLLIQFQNNGVVDDSQLPKDRFSAERLKGVDSTLKIQPAKLEDSAVYLCASSTGQGNSPLHFGNGTRLTVT.

V and J are TRBV28 and TRBJ2-7; 8 bases are shared with TRBD2. Germline lookup yields CDR1 MDHEN and CDR2 SYDVKM. CDR3 length equals 18 residues. J gave up 2 bases and V 2 bases, and 14 bases lay outside the gene matches. The DNA of the CDR3 is TGTGCCAGCAGTTTAAATCCTCTGGGACTAGTAAGAACCTACGAGCAGTACTTC. It specifies CASSLNPLGLVRTYEQYF.

Only a few counts were recorded for this clone. The chain has TRBV20-1 and TRBJ2-1; D is perhaps TRBD2 (5 bases). The CDR3 runs 10 residues. Germline V gives CDR1 DFQATT, CDR2 SNEGSKA (reference sequence). V gave up 0 bases and J gave up 14 bases, with 8 bases separating them. In DNA form, the CDR3 reads TGCAGTGCTAGAGAAGGACTCGAGTTCTTC. It encodes CSAREGLEFF.

The chain carries TRBV5-1 and TRBJ1-4, with D unclear. The CDR3 is made up of 14 amino acids. The ends were cut back, 0 bases at V and 0 bases at J, with 3 bases in the middle. The V gene's germline CDR1 is SGHRS and CDR2 YFSETQ. CDR3 coding DNA: TGCGCCAGCAGCTTGGCCACAACTAATGAAAAACTGTTTTTT. It specifies CASSLATTNEKLFF.

This rearrangement joins TRBV7-9 to TRBJ2-5; tentatively, D is TRBD2 (5 bases). The germline V gene has CDR1 SEHNR and CDR2 FQNEAQ (reference sequence). This CDR3 has 12 residues. Trimming removed 1 base from V and 7 bases from J, with 7 bases in between. For the CDR3, the DNA is TGTGCCAGCAGCTTAGATGAGGGGACCCAGTACTTC. Its translation is CASSLDEGTQYF.